This T cell receptor beta chain originates from a study of molecular identifiers for immune sequencing clone quantification (dated 2018 in TCRdb). Background on the whole study: In a replicate experiment, RNA from roughly 20,000 or 100,000 naive CD8 T cells was split into five aliquots, four of which were sequenced. This methods study benchmarked molecular-identifier clustering-based TCR repertoire sequencing (MIDCIRS) and TCR RNA copy counting, using CD8 T cells to do so. Findings and caveats that apply to the study as a whole: Modeling gave about 3.3 recovered TCR RNA copies per cell versus around 10 by digital PCR, implying around 31% capture efficiency. When barcode sub-clustering was not used, chimeric consensus sequences inflated TCR diversity, with chimeras reaching as high as 47%. Spiked-in Jurkat TCR RNA (approximately 10 copies' worth), which is not part of the donor repertoire, was contained in the naive libraries. In CMV-specific effector cells, clones with more than 20 RNA copies accounted for over 97% of molecules, whereas in naive cells such clones accounted for under 1%. Highly expanded clone sizes could be underestimated if identical TCR molecules share a barcode. A single cell's worth of spiked-in Jurkat TCR RNA was reported detectable even among under 1.3 million naive CD8 T cells.

Libraries came from PCR. The sequencer was a NextSeq 500. Bulk TCR libraries were generated as previously described, with the TCR primers listed in Table S5 used. Purification of total RNA was performed with the Qiagen AllPrep DNA/RNA kit. Reads from multiple sequencing runs of the same library were pooled before analysis. For the original study's pipeline: Reads were retained only if their TCR constant sequence matched exactly, and those retained reads were trimmed to 150 nt and grouped according to their 12-nt molecular barcodes. Reads within each barcode group were sub-clustered using a 15% Levenshtein threshold, and quality-weighted consensus sequences were constructed for each RNA molecule. Non-functional sequences were excluded, and lower-count sequences lying one edit away from another sequence were also excluded. Based on fitting two negative binomial distributions, any barcode sub-cluster with under 20% of the maximum read count was discarded. Using fastp at Q25 and MiXCR, TCRdb reprocessed the public reads and kept productive beta chains. Rows merge per CDR3 protein into single entries with the most common DNA and genes. TCRdb assigned the V and J calls; the authors' analysis was not used. Counted in this sample were about 510,000 distinct CDR3 sequences; roughly 25% of them appeared once. The leading ten clones occupy around 0.8% of the sample.

Libraries of naive CD8 T cells were built from about 20,000 to 1,000,000 sorted cells, with 10%, 30% or 50% of the purified RNA used. Naive CD8 T cells, defined as CD8+CD4-CCR7+CD45RA+, were FACS-sorted into RLT Plus buffer on a BD FACSAria II. Detection sensitivity was tested by spiking Jurkat RNA equal to around 11 TCR copies' worth into samples containing roughly 19,000-1,100,000 naive CD8 T cells. Enrichment of CD8 T cells was performed with RosetteSep CD8+ T Cell Enrichment Cocktail and Ficoll-Paque, after which ACK red cell lysis was carried out. On this clonotype itself: What antigen it recognizes has not been identified. No base-level quality is on record; no much larger clone is a single base apart.

According to the germline V gene (reference sequence), CDR1 reads LNHDA and CDR2 reads SQIVND. V and J are truncated by 5 bases and 5 bases respectively, leaving an intervening sequence of 18 bases. Its CDR3 holds 15 amino acids, cysteine through phenylalanine. The retained sequence is limited to the CDR3, 45 bases, with the frame set at the first base. This chain joins TRBV19 to TRBJ2-5, with a tentative D gene TRBD2 over 5 matching bases. Source material: naive CD8+ T cells from blood, with Jurkat cell RNA spiked in. Interpreted using the paper, the cell subset or site label stands for: FACS-sorted CD8+CD4-CCR7+CD45RA+ naive T cells. This receptor was taken from a human donor in good health. Some libraries in this study had Jurkat cell RNA spiked in. The CDR3 reads CASSLTISEGETQYF. The DNA sequence is given as TGTGCCAGTAGTTTGACTATCTCGGAAGGGGAGACCCAGTACTTC.